The rows below give T cell receptor beta chains drawn from one sample of a study of identical twins. TCRdb recomputed calls from the 5' RACE reads with MiXCR, one row per CDR3 protein. The repertoire holds about 150,000 distinct CDR3 sequences, with under 4.5% as singletons. The material sequenced was memory T cells sorted from blood. Receptors originate from a man aged 18 to 29 in good health. The CDR3 runs from the conserved cysteine through the conserved F or W. A D gene is named only where the DNA matches it firmly. Some rows mark clone size as missing; the rest say once, few, many or name a class of expanded clone.

d_call j_call clone_size v_call cdr3_aa cdr3_nt
NA TRBJ1-5 many TRBV5-5 CASSLRGSNQPQHF TGTGCCAGCAGCTTAAGGGGTAGCAATCAGCCCCAGCATTTT
NA TRBJ2-6 many TRBV6-5 CASSYVLASGANVLTF TGTGCCAGCAGTTACGTACTTGCCTCTGGGGCCAACGTCCTGACTTTC
NA TRBJ2-5 many TRBV5-1 CASRLSGGGADRQYF TGCGCCAGCAGGCTATCCGGAGGGGGCGCCGACCGCCAGTACTTC
NA TRBJ1-6 many TRBV25-1 CASSVLRSPLHF TGTGCCAGCAGTGTTCTTCGGTCACCCCTCCACTTT
TRBD1 TRBJ2-3 many TRBV5-1 CASRQGSAPGTDTQYF TGCGCCAGCCGACAGGGTTCAGCCCCCGGTACAGATACGCAGTATTTT
TRBD1 TRBJ2-2 many TRBV5-1 CASSLMDRQLAGELFF TGCGCCAGCAGCTTGATGGACAGGCAGCTTGCCGGGGAGCTGTTTTTT
NA TRBJ1-3 NA TRBV7-2 CASSLTGTFSGNTIYF TGTGCCAGCAGCTTAACAGGGACGTTCTCTGGAAACACCATATATTTT
NA TRBJ2-2 few TRBV20-1 CSARPSGVWRTGELFF TGCAGTGCTAGACCCTCCGGGGTTTGGCGCACCGGGGAGCTGTTTTTT
NA TRBJ2-7 NA TRBV15 CATSRAGAYYEQYF TGTGCCACCAGCAGGGCAGGAGCCTACTACGAGCAGTACTTC
NA TRBJ2-7 NA TRBV7-3 CASRAVGAWAYEQYF TGTGCCAGCAGGGCAGTCGGGGCCTGGGCCTACGAGCAGTACTTC
NA TRBJ1-4 few TRBV19 CASSTGTRNEKLFF TGTGCCAGTAGTACGGGGACTCGTAATGAAAAACTGTTTTTT
NA TRBJ1-2 many TRBV4-1 CASSQKSGGLYGYTF TGCGCCAGCAGCCAAAAGTCGGGTGGCCTCTATGGCTACACCTTC
NA TRBJ2-2 many TRBV28 CASTAGTRGGELFF TGTGCCAGCACCGCGGGGACCCGCGGCGGGGAGCTGTTTTTT
NA TRBJ2-2 many TRBV5-1 CASSLAPANTGELFF TGCGCCAGCAGCTTGGCCCCGGCAAACACCGGGGAGCTGTTTTTT
NA TRBJ2-7 many TRBV4-3 CASSQVLDSSYEQYF TGCGCCAGCAGCCAAGTTCTCGACAGTAGCTACGAGCAGTACTTC
NA TRBJ1-4 many TRBV24-1 CATSALGLFF TGTGCCACCAGTGCCCTAGGACTGTTTTTT
NA TRBJ2-5 few TRBV10-3 CAISEFGQETQYF TGTGCCATCAGTGAATTTGGTCAAGAGACCCAGTACTTC
TRBD1 TRBJ2-7 many TRBV28 CASSGQGPREQYF TGTGCCAGTTCAGGACAGGGCCCGCGGGAGCAGTACTTC
NA TRBJ1-4 many TRBV28 CASQIRREKLFF TGTGCCAGCCAAATCCGGCGTGAAAAACTGTTTTTT
NA TRBJ2-1 many TRBV3-1 CASSQYGAGIWDEQFF TGTGCCAGCAGCCAATATGGGGCGGGAATCTGGGATGAGCAGTTCTTC
NA TRBJ1-2 many TRBV6-5 CASSYGGATRGYTF TGTGCCAGCAGTTACGGGGGGGCCACTCGGGGCTACACCTTC
NA TRBJ1-2 few TRBV6-5 CASRDSIYGYTF TGTGCCAGCAGAGACAGCATCTATGGCTACACCTTC
TRBD2 TRBJ2-1 many TRBV5-1 CASGSGLAGVTYNEQFF TGCGCCAGCGGTTCGGGACTAGCGGGAGTAACCTACAATGAGCAGTTCTTC
NA TRBJ2-3 many TRBV7-6 CASSLAGQNTDTQYF TGTGCCAGCAGCTTAGCTGGGCAGAACACAGATACGCAGTATTTT